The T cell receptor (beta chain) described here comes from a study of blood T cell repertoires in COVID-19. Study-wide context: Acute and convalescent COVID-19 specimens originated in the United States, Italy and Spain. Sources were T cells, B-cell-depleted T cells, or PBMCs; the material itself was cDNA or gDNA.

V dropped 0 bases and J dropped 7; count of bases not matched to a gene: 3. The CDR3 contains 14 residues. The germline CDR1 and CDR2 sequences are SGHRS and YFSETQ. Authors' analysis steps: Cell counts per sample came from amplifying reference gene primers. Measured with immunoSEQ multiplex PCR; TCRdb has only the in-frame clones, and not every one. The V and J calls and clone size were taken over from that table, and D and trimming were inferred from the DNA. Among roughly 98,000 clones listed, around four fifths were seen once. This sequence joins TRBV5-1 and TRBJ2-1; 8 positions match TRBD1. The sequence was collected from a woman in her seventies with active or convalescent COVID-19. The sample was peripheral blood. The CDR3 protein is CASSLEWTGNEQFF. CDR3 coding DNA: TGCGCCAGCAGCTTGGAGTGGACAGGGAATGAGCAGTTCTTC.